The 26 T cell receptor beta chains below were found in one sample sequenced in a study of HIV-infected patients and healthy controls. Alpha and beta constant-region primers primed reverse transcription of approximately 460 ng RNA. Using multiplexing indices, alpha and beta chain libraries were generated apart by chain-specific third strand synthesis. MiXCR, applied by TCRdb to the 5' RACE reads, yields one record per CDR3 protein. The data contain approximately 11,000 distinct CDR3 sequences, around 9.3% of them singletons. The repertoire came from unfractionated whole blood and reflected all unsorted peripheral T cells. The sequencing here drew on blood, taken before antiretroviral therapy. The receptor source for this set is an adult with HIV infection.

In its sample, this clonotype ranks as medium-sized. DNA for the CDR3: TGTGCCAGCAGTTACTCGGGGAGCAGCGGCCTCCAGCAGTACTTC. Its protein is CASSYSGSSGLQQYF. The chain couples TRBV6-5 to TRBJ2-7; maybe TRBD2 (5 bases). Per germline, CDR1 MNHEY and CDR2 SVGAGI. Trimming removed 0 bases at V and 8 bases at J, with 17 bases between. The CDR3 has 15 residues.

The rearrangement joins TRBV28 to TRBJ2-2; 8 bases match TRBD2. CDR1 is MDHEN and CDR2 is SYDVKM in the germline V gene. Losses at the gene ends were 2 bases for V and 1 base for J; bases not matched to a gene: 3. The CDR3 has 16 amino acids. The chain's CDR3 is CASSLTSGVNTGELFF. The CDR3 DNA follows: TGTGCCAGCAGTTTAACTAGCGGAGTGAACACCGGGGAGCTGTTTTTT.

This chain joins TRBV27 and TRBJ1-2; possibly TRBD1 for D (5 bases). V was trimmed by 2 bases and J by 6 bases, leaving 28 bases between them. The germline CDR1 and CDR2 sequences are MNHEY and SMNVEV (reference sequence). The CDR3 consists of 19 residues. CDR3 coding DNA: TGTGCCAGCAGTTTAACCTTCGGGAGATGGGCCCGGGACGAGAATGGCTACACCTTC. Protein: CASSLTFGRWARDENGYTF.

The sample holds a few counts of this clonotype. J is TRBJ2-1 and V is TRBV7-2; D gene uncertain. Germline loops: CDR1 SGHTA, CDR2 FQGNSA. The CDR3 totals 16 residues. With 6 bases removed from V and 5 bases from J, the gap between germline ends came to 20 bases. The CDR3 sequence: CASRRTMGLGHNEQFF. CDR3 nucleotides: TGTGCCAGCAGACGAACAATGGGTCTAGGGCACAATGAGCAGTTCTTC. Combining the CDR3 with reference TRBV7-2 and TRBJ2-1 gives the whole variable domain GAGVSQSPSNKVTEKGKDVELRCDPISGHTALYWYRQSLGQGLEFLIYFQGNSAPDKSGLPSDRFSAERTGGSVSTLTIQRTQQEDSAVYLCASRRTMGLGHNEQFFGPGTRLTVL.

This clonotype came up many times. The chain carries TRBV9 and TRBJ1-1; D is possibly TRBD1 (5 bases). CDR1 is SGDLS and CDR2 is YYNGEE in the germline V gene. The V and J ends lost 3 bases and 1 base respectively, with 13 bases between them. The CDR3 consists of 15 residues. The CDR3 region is CASSAGTGTNTEAFF. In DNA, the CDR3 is TGTGCCAGCAGCGCGGGGACCGGGACGAACACTGAAGCTTTCTTT.

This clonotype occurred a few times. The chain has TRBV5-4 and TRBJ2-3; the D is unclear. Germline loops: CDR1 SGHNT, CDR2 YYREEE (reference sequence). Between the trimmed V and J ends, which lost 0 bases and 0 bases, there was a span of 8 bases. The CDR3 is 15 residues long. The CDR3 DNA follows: TGTGCCAGCAGCTTGGCACATACTAGCACAGATACGCAGTATTTT. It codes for CASSLAHTSTDTQYF.

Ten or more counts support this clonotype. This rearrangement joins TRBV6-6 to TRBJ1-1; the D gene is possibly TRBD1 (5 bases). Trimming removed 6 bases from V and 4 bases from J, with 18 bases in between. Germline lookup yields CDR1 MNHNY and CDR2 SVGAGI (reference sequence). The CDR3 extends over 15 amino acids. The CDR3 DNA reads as TGTGCCAGCAGATACAAACCCAGGGATTCCACTGAAGCTTTCTTT. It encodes CASRYKPRDSTEAFF.

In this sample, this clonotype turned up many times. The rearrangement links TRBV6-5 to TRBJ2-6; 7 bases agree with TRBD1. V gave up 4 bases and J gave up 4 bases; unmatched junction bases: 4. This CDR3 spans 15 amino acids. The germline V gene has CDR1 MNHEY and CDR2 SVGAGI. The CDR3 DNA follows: TGTGCCAGCAGTTCGACAGGGACCGGGGCCAACGTCCTGACTTTC. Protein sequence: CASSSTGTGANVLTF.

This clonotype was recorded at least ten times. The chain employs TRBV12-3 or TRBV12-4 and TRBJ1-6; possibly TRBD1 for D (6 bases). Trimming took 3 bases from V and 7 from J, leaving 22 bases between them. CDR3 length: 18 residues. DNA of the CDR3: TGTGCCAGCAGTTTCTTCGGGGGGGGGCCGGCGGGGAATTCACCCCTCCACTTT. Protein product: CASSFFGGGPAGNSPLHF.

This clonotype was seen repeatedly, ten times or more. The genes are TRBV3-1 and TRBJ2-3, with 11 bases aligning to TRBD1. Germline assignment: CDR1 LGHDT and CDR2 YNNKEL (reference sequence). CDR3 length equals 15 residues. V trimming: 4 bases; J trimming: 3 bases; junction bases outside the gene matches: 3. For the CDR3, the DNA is TGTGCCAGCAGCCCGAGGGACAGGGGGACAGATACGCAGTATTTT. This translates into CASSPRDRGTDTQYF.

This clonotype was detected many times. For the CDR3, the DNA is TGCAGTGCTAGAGATCCGGTTCTATACTATGGCTACACCTTC. Translation: CSARDPVLYYGYTF. This chain connects TRBV20-1 to TRBJ1-2; D uncertain. Trimming removed 0 bases from V and 3 bases from J, with 11 bases in between. CDR3 size: 14 residues. The germline CDR1 and CDR2 sequences are DFQATT and SNEGSKA (reference sequence).

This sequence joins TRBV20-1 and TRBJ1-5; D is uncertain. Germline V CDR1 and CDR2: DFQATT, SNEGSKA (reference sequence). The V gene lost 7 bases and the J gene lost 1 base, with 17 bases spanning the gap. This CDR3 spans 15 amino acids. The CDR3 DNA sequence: TGCAGTGTTGTATCCCCAGGCGAGAGCAATCAGCCCCAGCATTTT. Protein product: CSVVSPGESNQPQHF.

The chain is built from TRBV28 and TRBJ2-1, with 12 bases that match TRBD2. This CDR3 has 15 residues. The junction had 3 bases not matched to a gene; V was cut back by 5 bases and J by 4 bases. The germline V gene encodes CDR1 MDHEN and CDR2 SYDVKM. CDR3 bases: TGTGCCAGCAGTCTCACTAGCGGGGGGTACAATGAGCAGTTCTTC. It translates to CASSLTSGGYNEQFF.

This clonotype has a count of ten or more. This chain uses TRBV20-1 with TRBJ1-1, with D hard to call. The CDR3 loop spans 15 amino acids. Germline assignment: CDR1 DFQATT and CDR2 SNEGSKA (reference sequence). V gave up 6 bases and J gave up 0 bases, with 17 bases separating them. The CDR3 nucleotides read TGCAGTGCCAGAACGGCAGGAGGAGTGAACACTGAAGCTTTCTTT. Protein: CSARTAGGVNTEAFF.

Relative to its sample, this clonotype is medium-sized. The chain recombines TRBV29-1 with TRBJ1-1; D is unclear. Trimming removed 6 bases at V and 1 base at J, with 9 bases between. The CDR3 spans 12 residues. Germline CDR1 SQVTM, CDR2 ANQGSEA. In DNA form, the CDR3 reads TGCAGCGTACGACAAGGGAACACTGAAGCTTTCTTT. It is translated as CSVRQGNTEAFF.

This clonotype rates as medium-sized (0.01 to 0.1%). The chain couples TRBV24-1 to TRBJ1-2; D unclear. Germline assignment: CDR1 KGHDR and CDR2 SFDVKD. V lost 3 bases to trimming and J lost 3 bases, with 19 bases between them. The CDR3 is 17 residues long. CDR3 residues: CATSDPMASPPHYGYTF. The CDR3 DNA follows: TGTGCCACCAGTGATCCCATGGCCTCTCCTCCCCACTATGGCTACACCTTC.

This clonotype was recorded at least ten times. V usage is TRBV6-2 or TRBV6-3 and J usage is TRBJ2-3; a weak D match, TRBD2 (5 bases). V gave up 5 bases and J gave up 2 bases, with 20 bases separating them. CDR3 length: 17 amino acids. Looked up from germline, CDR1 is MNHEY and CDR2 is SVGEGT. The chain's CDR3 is CASSHPAPGYYTDTQYF. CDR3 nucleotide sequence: TGTGCCAGCAGTCACCCGGCGCCGGGATACTACACAGATACGCAGTATTTT.

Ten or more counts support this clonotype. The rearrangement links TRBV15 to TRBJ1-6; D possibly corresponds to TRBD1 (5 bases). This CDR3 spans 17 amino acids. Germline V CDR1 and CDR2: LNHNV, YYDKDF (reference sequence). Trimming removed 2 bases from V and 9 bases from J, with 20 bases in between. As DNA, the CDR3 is TGTGCCACCAGCAGAAACCCGACAGCTCCCTTGAGTTCACCCCTCCACTTT. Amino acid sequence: CATSRNPTAPLSSPLHF.

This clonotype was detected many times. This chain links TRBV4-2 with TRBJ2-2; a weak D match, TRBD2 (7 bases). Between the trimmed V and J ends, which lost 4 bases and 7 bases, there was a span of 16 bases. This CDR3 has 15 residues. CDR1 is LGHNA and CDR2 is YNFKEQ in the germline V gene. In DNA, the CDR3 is TGTGCCAGCAGCCCTAGGGAGCGGGACATCGGGGAGCTGTTTTTT. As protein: CASSPRERDIGELFF.

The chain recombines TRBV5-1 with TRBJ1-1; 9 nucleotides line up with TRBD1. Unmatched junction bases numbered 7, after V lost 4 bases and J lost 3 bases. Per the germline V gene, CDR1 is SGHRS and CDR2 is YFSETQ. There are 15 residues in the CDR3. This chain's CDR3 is CASSPTGGLDTEAFF. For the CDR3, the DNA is TGCGCCAGCAGCCCGACAGGGGGGTTGGACACTGAAGCTTTCTTT.

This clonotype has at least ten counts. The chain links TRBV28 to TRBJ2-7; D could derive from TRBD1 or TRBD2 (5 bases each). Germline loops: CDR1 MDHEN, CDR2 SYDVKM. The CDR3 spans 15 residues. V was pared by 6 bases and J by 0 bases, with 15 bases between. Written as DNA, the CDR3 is TGTGCCAGCAGCCCCGGGGACCGTAGCTCCTACGAGCAGTACTTC. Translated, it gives CASSPGDRSSYEQYF.

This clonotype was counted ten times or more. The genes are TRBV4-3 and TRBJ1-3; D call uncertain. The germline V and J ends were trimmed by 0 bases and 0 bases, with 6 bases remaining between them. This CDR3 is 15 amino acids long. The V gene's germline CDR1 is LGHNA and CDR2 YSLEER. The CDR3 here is CASSQDQSSGNTIYF. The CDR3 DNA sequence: TGCGCCAGCAGCCAAGATCAAAGCTCTGGAAACACCATATATTTT.

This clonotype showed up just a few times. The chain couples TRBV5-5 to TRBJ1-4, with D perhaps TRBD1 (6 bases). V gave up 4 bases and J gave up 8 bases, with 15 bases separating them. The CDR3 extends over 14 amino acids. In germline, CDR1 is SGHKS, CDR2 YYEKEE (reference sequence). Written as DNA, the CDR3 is TGTGCCAGCAGCCCCGGGACACTACTCGAAAAACTGTTTTTT. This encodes CASSPGTLLEKLFF. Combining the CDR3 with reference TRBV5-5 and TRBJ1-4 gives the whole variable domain DAGVTQSPTHLIKTRGQQVTLRCSPISGHKSVSWYQQVLGQGPQFIFQYYEKEERGRGNFPDRFSARQFPNYSSELNVNALLLGDSALYLCASSPGTLLEKLFFGSGTQLSVL.

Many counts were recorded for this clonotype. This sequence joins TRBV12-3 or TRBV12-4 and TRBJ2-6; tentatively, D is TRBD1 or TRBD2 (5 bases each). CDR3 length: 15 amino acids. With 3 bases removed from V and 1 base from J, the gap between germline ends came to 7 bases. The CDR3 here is CASSFGASGANVLTF. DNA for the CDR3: TGTGCCAGCAGTTTCGGGGCATCTGGGGCCAACGTCCTGACTTTC.

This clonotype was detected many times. The CDR3 reads CASSFFFGGSGANVLTF. DNA of the CDR3: TGTGCCAGCAGCTTTTTTTTCGGGGGCTCTGGGGCCAACGTCCTGACTTTC. J is TRBJ2-6 and V is TRBV9; D is perhaps TRBD2 (6 bases). This CDR3 spans 17 amino acids. Trimming pared 4 bases from V and 0 bases from J, leaving 14 bases between. CDR1 is SGDLS and CDR2 is YYNGEE in the germline V gene.

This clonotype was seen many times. CDR3 in DNA: TGCAGTGCTAGCCGCGACTTGGGCAATCAGCCCCAGCATTTT. Its translation is CSASRDLGNQPQHF. The V call is TRBV20-1, the J call TRBJ1-5, with D unresolved. Per germline, CDR1 DFQATT and CDR2 SNEGSKA (reference sequence). The CDR3 runs to 14 residues. Trimming cost V 3 bases and J 2 bases, with 11 bases left between them.